The clone carrying this T cell receptor beta chain was recorded many times. V lost 6 bases and J 4 bases, leaving 15 bases between the germline ends. This CDR3 region has 14 residues. Germline assignment: CDR1 MNHEY and CDR2 SVGEGT. This specimen comes from a study of regulatory T cells in long-lasting Graves disease. Time point: newly diagnosed GD, antithyroid drugs for less than 3 months. With RNA extracted from PBMCs as input, the TCR library was made. Arm-PCR of CDR3 regions and iRepertoire HTBI primers were the basis on which TCR beta libraries were built. TCRdb reanalysed the multiplex PCR reads using MiXCR and keeps one entry per CDR3 protein. The repertoire holds some 500,000 distinct CDR3 sequences, with about 14% as singletons. These same records also appear under a second study, on T cells in Graves' hyperthyroidism and ophthalmopathy.

Source: peripheral blood mononuclear cells (PBMCs), taken at new diagnosis, from a patient treated with antithyroid drugs. J is TRBJ1-1 and V is TRBV6-2 or TRBV6-3; D may be TRBD1 (6 bases). This receptor was taken from a man aged 25 to 40 with Graves disease. In DNA, the CDR3 is TGTGCCAGCAGGCCACAGGGATTGGGCACTGAAGCTTTCTTT. It specifies CASRPQGLGTEAFF.